This T cell receptor (beta chain) was obtained from a study of human T cells and chemical hapten exposure. Study summary: A 2 cm by 2 cm inner upper arm patch received 2% DPC for sensitization. DPC (0.01%) was patch tested on the upper back and read at 6 days. Yields of TCR per sample differed, chiefly owing to small differences in pooled library volume.

TCRdb recomputed calls from the RACE reads with MiXCR, one row per CDR3 protein. The repertoire has 180,000 or so distinct CDR3 sequences, roughly 14% of them found once; the top ten carry 1.7%. This clonotype was seen only a few times. Documented time point: patch test 1, 2 weeks after DPC sensitization. Documented treatment: therapeutic diphenylcyclopropenone sensitization with weekly scalp DPC. Blood sampling occurred before each patch-test application. V shed 4 bases and J shed 0 bases, with 6 bases lying between them. Germline CDR1 reads MNHEY; CDR2 reads SVGAGI. The CDR3 is 13 residues long. This sequence originates from a woman aged 30 to 39 with alopecia areata. Some clones in this sample may be carry-over from other donors' samples. The chain has TRBV6-5 and TRBJ1-1, with a weak D call TRBD1 (6 bases). This specimen was whole blood, taken in connection with sensitization to the hapten diphenylcyclopropenone (DPC). The DNA for the CDR3 is TGTGCCAGCAGTTGGACAGTGAACACTGAAGCTTTCTTT. Translated, it gives CASSWTVNTEAFF.